The 12 T cell receptor beta chains reported below all come from one sample, sequenced in a study of PD-L1 blockade in urothelial cancer. As for time point: peripheral blood 6 weeks after treatment start. Some clones are missing from TCRdb's copy, which holds only in-frame ones; the method was immunoSEQ multiplex PCR. The table has about 91,000 clones, less than 85% seen once; the top ten hold 8.4%. The specimen comprised PBMCs, sampled around atezolizumab (anti-PD-L1) treatment. Source of these receptors: a man aged 65 to 79 with urothelial cancer.

The chain recombines TRBV5-1 with TRBJ2-3, with D perhaps TRBD2 (7 bases). Trimming took 0 bases from V and 5 from J, leaving 13 bases between them. The CDR3 spans 15 residues. CDR1 and CDR2 from the germline V gene are SGHRS and YFSETQ. This CDR3 is CASSLERGGVDTQYF. The CDR3 DNA follows: TGCGCCAGCAGCTTGGAAAGGGGGGGCGTAGATACGCAGTATTTT.

The rearrangement uses TRBV6-1 and TRBJ1-5; 8 bases are shared with TRBD1. The CDR3 contains 18 residues. J lost 3 bases, V lost 1 base, and 11 bases had no gene match. Germline loops: CDR1 MNHNS, CDR2 SASEGT. CDR3 sequence reads: CASSEVPGGQGYNQPQHF. In DNA, the CDR3 is TGTGCCAGCAGTGAAGTCCCCGGCGGACAGGGTTACAATCAGCCCCAGCATTTT.

The chain is built from TRBV7-2 and TRBJ2-2; D might be TRBD2 (6 bases). The ends were cut back, 1 base at V and 2 bases at J, with 11 bases in the middle. The CDR3 covers 16 residues. The germline CDR1 and CDR2 sequences are SGHTA and FQGNSA. CDR3 nucleotides: TGTGCCAGCAGCTTAGATGGTAGCGGTAACACCGGGGAGCTGTTTTTT. This sequence encodes CASSLDGSGNTGELFF.

The rearrangement links TRBV6-5 to TRBJ1-2; 7 bases align to TRBD1. J lost 5 bases, V lost 7 bases, and 10 bases had no gene match. The V gene's germline CDR1 is MNHEY and CDR2 SVGAGI. The length of the CDR3 is 14 residues. CDR3 protein: CASTETGNGYGYTF. DNA of the CDR3: TGTGCCAGCACCGAGACAGGGAATGGTTATGGCTACACCTTC.

The chain employs TRBV4-2 and TRBJ1-2; D gene unclear. The ends were cut back, 0 bases at V and 2 bases at J, with 10 bases in the middle. The CDR3 extends over 15 amino acids. Germline lookup yields CDR1 LGHNA and CDR2 YNFKEQ. The CDR3 nucleotides read TGTGCCAGCAGCCAAGACCCTAGAGGGAACTATGGCTACACCTTC. Its protein is CASSQDPRGNYGYTF.

This clone was recorded once. CDR3 nucleotide sequence: TGCGCCAGCAGCGGACAGGAAGACCAAGAGACCCAGTACTTC. Its translation: CASSGQEDQETQYF. The chain employs TRBV5-1 and TRBJ2-5, with 7 bases that match TRBD1. Trimming took 4 bases from V and 0 from J; bases not matched to a gene: 3. Germline V CDR1 and CDR2: SGHRS, YFSETQ. This CDR3 region has 14 residues. The full variable domain, rest sourced from reference TRBV5-1 and TRBJ2-5, is KAGVTQTPRYLIKTRGQQVTLSCSPISGHRSVSWYQQTPGQGLQFLFEYFSETQRNKGNFPGRFSGRQFSNSRSEMNVSTLELGDSALYLCASSGQEDQETQYFGPGTRLLVL.

This clone appeared once. The gene calls are TRBV11-2 and TRBJ2-3; 7 nucleotides line up with TRBD2. CDR1 is SGHAT, CDR2 FQNNGV, per germline. The ends lost 0 bases at V and 2 bases at J; junction bases unmatched: 8. CDR3 size: 17 residues. CDR3: CASSLDGGGFATDTQYF. The CDR3 DNA reads TGTGCCAGCAGCTTAGATGGGGGAGGGTTTGCCACAGATACGCAGTATTTT.

The chain carries TRBV4-3 and TRBJ1-2, with TRBD1 matching over 9 bases. Losses at the gene ends were 0 bases for V and 6 bases for J; bases not matched to a gene: 5. The V gene's germline CDR1 is LGHNA and CDR2 YSLEER. The CDR3 length is 15 residues. CDR3 coding DNA: TGCGCCAGCAGCCAAGAGGACAGGGGAAGGAATGGCTACACCTTC. Translated, it gives CASSQEDRGRNGYTF.

This rearrangement joins TRBV11-1 to TRBJ2-7, with 7 bases that match TRBD1. Germline V gene data show CDR1 as SGHAT and CDR2 as FQDESV (reference sequence). The V segment lost 5 bases and the J segment 2 bases; nucleotides outside the gene matches: 9. The CDR3 is made up of 15 amino acids. The CDR3: CASSQDRESAYEQYF. The CDR3 bases are TGTGCCAGCAGCCAAGACAGGGAATCAGCCTACGAGCAGTACTTC.

This chain joins TRBV11-3 and TRBJ1-5, with no clear D. Germline V gene sequence: CDR1 SGHNT, CDR2 YENEEA. The CDR3 sequence is 14 residues long. The V gene lost 2 bases and the J gene lost 6 bases, with 11 bases spanning the gap. CDR3 in amino acids: CASSLSGLGQPQHF. The DNA for the CDR3 is TGTGCCAGCAGCTTATCGGGGTTAGGTCAGCCCCAGCATTTT.

The chain is built from TRBV7-9 and TRBJ1-2; D not certain. The V and J ends lost 4 bases and 7 bases respectively, with 10 bases between them. The CDR3 loop spans 12 amino acids. CDR1 SEHNR and CDR2 FQNEAQ come from the germline V gene (reference sequence). The CDR3 loop reads CASSSLGFGYTF. The CDR3 bases are TGTGCCAGCAGCTCCCTGGGCTTTGGCTACACCTTC.

This clone was counted between two and nine times. V and J are TRBV2 and TRBJ1-2; TRBD1 is a possible D gene (6 bases). The length of the CDR3 is 13 residues. The germline gives CDR1 SNHLY, CDR2 FYNNEI. Trimming removed 3 bases from V and 6 bases from J, with 11 bases in between. CDR3 region: CASSETGANGYTF. In DNA, the CDR3 is TGTGCCAGCAGTGAGACAGGCGCAAATGGCTACACCTTC.